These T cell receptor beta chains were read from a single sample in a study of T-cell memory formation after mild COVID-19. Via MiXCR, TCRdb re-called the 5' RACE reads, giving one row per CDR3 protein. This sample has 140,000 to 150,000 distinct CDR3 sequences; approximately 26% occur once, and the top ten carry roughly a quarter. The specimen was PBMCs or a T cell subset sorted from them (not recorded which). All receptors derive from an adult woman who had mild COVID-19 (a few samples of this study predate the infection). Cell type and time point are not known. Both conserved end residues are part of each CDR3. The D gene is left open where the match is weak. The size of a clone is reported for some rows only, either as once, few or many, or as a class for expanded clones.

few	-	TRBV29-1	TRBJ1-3	CSVEAFGGSGNTIYF	TGCAGCGTTGAAGCCTTCGGGGGTTCTGGAAACACCATATATTTT
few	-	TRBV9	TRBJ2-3	CASSVETGQATDTQYF	TGTGCCAGCAGCGTCGAAACGGGCCAGGCCACAGATACGCAGTATTTT
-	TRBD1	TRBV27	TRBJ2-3	CASSNLGQGIADTQYF	TGTGCCAGCAGTAACCTCGGACAGGGTATAGCAGATACGCAGTATTTT
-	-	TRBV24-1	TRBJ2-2	CATSDQPTTANTGELFF	TGTGCCACCAGTGATCAGCCGACGACAGCGAACACCGGGGAGCTGTTTTTT
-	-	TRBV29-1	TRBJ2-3	CSVWDTDTQYF	TGCAGCGTCTGGGATACAGATACGCAGTATTTT
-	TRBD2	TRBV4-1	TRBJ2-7	CASSQDTGGKYEQYF	TGCGCCAGCAGCCAAGATACGGGGGGGAAGTACGAGCAGTACTTC
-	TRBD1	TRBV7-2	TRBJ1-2	CASSPRPGQGARGYTF	TGTGCCAGCAGCCCCCGACCGGGACAGGGGGCGCGTGGCTACACCTTC
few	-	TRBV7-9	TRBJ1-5	CASSLSGYQPQHF	TGTGCCAGCAGCTTGTCCGGGTATCAGCCCCAGCATTTT
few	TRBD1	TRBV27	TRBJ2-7	CASSARGPTGAYEQYF	TGTGCCAGCAGTGCCAGGGGTCCGACAGGGGCCTACGAGCAGTACTTC
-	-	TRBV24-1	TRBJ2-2	CATSVRSPSNTGELFF	TGTGCCACCAGTGTACGGAGTCCATCGAACACCGGGGAGCTGTTTTTT
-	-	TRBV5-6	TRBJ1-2	CASSSRQEANYGYTF	TGTGCCAGCAGCTCCCGACAGGAAGCTAACTATGGCTACACCTTC
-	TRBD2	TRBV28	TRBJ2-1	CASSLRTGLAADNEQFF	TGTGCCAGCAGTTTACGAACGGGACTAGCGGCCGACAATGAGCAGTTCTTC
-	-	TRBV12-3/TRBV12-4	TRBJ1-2	CASSLMDYGYTF	TGTGCCAGCAGTTTAATGGATTATGGCTACACCTTC
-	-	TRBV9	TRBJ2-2	CASSEYGGELFF	TGTGCCAGCAGCGAATACGGAGGAGAGCTGTTTTTT
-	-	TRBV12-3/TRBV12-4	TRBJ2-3	CASSFGSTDTQYF	TGTGCCAGCAGTTTCGGGTCCACAGATACGCAGTATTTT
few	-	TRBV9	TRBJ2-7	CASSSGLAHEQYF	TGTGCCAGCAGCTCGGGACTCGCCCACGAGCAGTACTTC
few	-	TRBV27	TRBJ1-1	CASSLSVYTEAFF	TGTGCCAGCAGTTTATCTGTTTACACTGAAGCTTTCTTT
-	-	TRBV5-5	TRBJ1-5	CASSADGGLGNQPQHF	TGTGCCAGCAGCGCGGACGGGGGTTTAGGCAATCAGCCCCAGCATTTT
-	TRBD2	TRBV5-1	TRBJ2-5	CASSFGGLAGVGETQYF	TGCGCCAGCAGCTTCGGGGGACTAGCGGGAGTAGGAGAGACCCAGTACTTC
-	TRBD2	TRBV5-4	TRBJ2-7	CASTRPGLTYEQYF	TGTGCCAGCACCCGTCCGGGACTAACTTACGAGCAGTACTTC
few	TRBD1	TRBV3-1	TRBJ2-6	CASSSPPGQGISGANVLTF	TGTGCCAGCAGCTCGCCCCCGGGACAGGGAATCTCTGGGGCCAACGTCCTGACTTTC
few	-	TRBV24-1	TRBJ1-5	CATSDFRGGINQPQHF	TGTGCCACCAGTGATTTCCGCGGCGGAATCAATCAGCCCCAGCATTTT
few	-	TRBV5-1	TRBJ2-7	CASSLAYSTAYEQYF	TGCGCCAGCAGCTTGGCCTATTCGACGGCCTACGAGCAGTACTTC
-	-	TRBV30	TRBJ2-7	CAWSPAGAYEQYF	TGTGCCTGGAGCCCAGCGGGTGCCTACGAGCAGTACTTC
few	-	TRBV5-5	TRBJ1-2	CASSLDRVYGYTF	TGTGCCAGCAGCCTGGATCGAGTCTATGGCTACACCTTC
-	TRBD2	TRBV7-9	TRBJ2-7	CASSSSGVSSYEQYF	TGTGCCAGCAGCTCTAGCGGGGTTAGCTCCTACGAGCAGTACTTC
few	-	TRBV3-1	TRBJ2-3	CASSQDIGLGGTDTQYF	TGTGCCAGCAGCCAAGATATAGGGCTAGGTGGGACAGATACGCAGTATTTT
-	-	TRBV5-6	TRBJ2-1	CASSSTGTPTLYNEQFF	TGTGCCAGCAGCTCCACCGGGACACCCACGCTTTACAATGAGCAGTTCTTC
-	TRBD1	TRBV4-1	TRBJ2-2	CASSRFGQEAGELFF	TGCGCCAGCAGCCGATTTGGACAGGAGGCCGGGGAGCTGTTTTTT
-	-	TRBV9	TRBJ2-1	CASSTQGQDEQFF	TGTGCCAGCAGCACTCAGGGGCAGGATGAGCAGTTCTTC
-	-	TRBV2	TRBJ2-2	CASSDRLMAGELFF	TGTGCCAGCAGTGACCGATTAATGGCCGGGGAGCTGTTTTTT
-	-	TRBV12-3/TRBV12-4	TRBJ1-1	CASSLEQLVTEAFF	TGTGCCAGCAGTTTGGAACAGCTAGTGACTGAAGCTTTCTTT
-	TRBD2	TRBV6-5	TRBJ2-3	CASSSQFTSGGQRGTDTQYF	TGTGCCAGCAGTTCCCAATTCACTAGCGGGGGCCAGAGGGGCACAGATACGCAGTATTTT
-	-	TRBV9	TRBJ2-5	CASSASLGYQETQYF	TGTGCCAGCAGCGCGAGCCTGGGATACCAAGAGACCCAGTACTTC
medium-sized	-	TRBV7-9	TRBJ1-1	CASSPRLAGGVTEAFF	TGTGCCAGCAGCCCTCGGTTGGCAGGAGGAGTCACTGAAGCTTTCTTT
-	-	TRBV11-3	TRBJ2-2	CASSYPEGTGELFF	TGTGCCAGCAGCTACCCAGAGGGGACCGGGGAGCTGTTTTTT
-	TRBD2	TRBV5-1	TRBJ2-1	CASSNLAGESYNEQFF	TGCGCCAGCAGCAACTTAGCGGGAGAATCCTACAATGAGCAGTTCTTC